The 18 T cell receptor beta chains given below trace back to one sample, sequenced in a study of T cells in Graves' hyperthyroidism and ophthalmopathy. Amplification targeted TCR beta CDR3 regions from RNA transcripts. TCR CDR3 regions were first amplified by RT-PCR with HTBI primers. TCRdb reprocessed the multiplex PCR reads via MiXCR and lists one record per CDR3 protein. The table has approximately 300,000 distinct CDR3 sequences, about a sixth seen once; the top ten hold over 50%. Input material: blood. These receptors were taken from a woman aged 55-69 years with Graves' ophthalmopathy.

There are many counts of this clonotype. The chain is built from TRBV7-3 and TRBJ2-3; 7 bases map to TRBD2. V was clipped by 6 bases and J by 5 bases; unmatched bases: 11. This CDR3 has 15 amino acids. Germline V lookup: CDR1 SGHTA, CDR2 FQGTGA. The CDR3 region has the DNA TGTGCCAGCAGTCCCAGCGGGGTCACGGGAGATACGCAGTATTTT. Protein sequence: CASSPSGVTGDTQYF.

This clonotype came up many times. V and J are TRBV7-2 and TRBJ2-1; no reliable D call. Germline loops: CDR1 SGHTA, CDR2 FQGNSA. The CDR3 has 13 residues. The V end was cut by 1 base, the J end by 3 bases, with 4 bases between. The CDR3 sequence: CASSLVSYNEQFF. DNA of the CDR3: TGTGCCAGCAGCTTAGTTAGCTACAATGAGCAGTTCTTC.

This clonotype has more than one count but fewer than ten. The CDR3, as DNA: TGCGCCAGCCATTTTGCAGGGGAGGTTGGCTACACCTTC. Translated, it gives CASHFAGEVGYTF. The rearrangement uses TRBV5-1 and TRBJ1-2; tentative D call: TRBD1 (6 bases). The germline gives CDR1 SGHRS, CDR2 YFSETQ. CDR3 length: 13 residues. Between the trimmed V and J ends, which lost 7 bases and 7 bases, there was a span of 17 bases.

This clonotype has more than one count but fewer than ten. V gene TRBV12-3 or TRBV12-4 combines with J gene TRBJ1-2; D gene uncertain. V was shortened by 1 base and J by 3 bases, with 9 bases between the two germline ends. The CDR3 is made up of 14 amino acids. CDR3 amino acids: CASSLEAADYGYTF. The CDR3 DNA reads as TGTGCCAGCAGTTTAGAGGCGGCGGACTATGGCTACACCTTC.

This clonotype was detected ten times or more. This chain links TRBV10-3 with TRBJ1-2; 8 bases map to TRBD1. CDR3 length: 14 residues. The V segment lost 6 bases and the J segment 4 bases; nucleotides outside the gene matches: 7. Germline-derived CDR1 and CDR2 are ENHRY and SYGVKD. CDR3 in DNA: TGTGCCATCAGCGAGACCGGGACAGGCTATGGCTACACCTTC. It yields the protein CAISETGTGYGYTF.

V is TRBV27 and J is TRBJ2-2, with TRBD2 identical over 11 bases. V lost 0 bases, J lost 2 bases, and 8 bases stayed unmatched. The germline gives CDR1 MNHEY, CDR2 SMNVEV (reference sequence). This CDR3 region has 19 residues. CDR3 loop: CASSLSGPGTSGNTGELFF. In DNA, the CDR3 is TGTGCCAGCAGTTTATCTGGGCCCGGGACTAGCGGCAACACCGGGGAGCTGTTTTTT.

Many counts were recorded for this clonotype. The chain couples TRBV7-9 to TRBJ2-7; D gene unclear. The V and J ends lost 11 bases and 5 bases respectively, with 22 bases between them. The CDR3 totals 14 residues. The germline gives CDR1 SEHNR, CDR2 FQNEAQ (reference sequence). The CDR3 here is CAGQSTPGKDEQYF. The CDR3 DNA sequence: TGTGCCGGGCAATCAACCCCCGGCAAGGACGAGCAGTACTTC.

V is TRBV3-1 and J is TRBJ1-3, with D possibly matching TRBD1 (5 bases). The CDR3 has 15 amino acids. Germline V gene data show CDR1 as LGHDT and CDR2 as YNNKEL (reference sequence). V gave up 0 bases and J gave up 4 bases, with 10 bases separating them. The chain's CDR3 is CASSQEGKGGNTIYF. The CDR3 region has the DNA TGTGCCAGCAGCCAAGAAGGGAAGGGGGGAAACACCATATATTTT.

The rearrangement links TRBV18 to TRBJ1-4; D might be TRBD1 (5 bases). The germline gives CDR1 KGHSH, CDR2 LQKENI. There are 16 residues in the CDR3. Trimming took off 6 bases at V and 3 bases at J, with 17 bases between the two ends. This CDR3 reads CASSRRSGLANEKLFF. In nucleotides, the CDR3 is TGTGCCAGCTCGCGCCGTTCAGGGCTTGCTAATGAAAAACTGTTTTTT. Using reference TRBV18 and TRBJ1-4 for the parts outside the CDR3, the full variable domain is NAGVMQNPRHLVRRRGQEARLRCSPMKGHSHVYWYRQLPEEGLKFMVYLQKENIIDESGMPKERFSAEFPKEGPSILRIQQVVRGDSAAYFCASSRRSGLANEKLFFGSGTQLSVL.

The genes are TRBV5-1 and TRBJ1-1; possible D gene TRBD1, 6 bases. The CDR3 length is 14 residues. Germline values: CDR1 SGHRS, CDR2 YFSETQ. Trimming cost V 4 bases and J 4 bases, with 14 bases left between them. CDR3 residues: CASSERGDGTEAFF. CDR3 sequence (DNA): TGCGCCAGCAGCGAAAGGGGGGACGGCACTGAAGCTTTCTTT.

The CDR3 here is CASSKNRAMNTEAFF. The CDR3 DNA sequence: TGTGCCAGCAGCAAGAACAGGGCCATGAACACTGAAGCTTTCTTT. V gene TRBV11-2 combines with J gene TRBJ1-1, with a weak D call TRBD1 (6 bases). Trimming took off 5 bases at V and 0 bases at J, with 13 bases between the two ends. This CDR3 region has 15 residues. Germline lookup yields CDR1 SGHAT and CDR2 FQNNGV.

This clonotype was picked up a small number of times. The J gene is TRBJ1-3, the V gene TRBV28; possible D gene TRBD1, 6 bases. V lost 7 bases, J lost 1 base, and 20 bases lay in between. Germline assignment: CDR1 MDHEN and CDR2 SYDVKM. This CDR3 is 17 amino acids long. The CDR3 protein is CASTEPLGGASGNTIYF. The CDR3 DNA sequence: TGTGCCAGCACCGAACCTTTGGGGGGCGCATCTGGAAACACCATATATTTT.

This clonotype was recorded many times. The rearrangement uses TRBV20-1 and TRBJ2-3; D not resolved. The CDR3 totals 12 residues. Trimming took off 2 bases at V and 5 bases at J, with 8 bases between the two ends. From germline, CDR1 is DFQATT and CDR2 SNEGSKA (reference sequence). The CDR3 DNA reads TGCAGTGCTAGACCCTACGGAGATACGCAGTATTTT. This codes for CSARPYGDTQYF.

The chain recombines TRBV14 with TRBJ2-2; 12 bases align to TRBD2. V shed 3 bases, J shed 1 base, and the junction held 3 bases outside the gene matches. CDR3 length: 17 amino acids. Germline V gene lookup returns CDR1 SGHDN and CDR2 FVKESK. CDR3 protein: CASSHWTSGMNTGELFF. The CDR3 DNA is TGTGCCAGCAGCCATTGGACTAGCGGGATGAACACCGGGGAGCTGTTTTTT.

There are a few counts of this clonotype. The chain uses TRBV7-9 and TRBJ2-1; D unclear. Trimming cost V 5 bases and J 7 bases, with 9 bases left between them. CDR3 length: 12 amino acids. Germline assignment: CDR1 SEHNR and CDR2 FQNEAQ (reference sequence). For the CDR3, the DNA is TGTGCCAGCAGCCTAGGTCGGAATGAGCAGTTCTTC. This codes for CASSLGRNEQFF.

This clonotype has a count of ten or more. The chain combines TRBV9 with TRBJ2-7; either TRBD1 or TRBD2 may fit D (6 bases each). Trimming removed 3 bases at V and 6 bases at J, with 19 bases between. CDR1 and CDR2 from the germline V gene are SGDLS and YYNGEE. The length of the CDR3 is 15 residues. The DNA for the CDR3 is TGTGCCAGCAGCGGAGGGGGGAGGAGGGGCATCGAGCAGTACTTC. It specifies CASSGGGRRGIEQYF.

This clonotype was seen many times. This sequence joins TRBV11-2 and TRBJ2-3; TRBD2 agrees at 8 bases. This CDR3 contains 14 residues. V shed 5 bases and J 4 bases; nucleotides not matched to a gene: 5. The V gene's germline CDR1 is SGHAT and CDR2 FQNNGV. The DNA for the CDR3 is TGTGCCAGCAGCGCAGGACTAGCCTCAGATACGCAGTATTTT. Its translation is CASSAGLASDTQYF.

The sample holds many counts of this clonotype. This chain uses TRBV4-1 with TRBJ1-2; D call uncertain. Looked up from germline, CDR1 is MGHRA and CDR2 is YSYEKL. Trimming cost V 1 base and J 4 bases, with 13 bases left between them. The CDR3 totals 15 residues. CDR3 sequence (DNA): TGCGCCAGCAGCCAAGCCGTCAGGAGGGCCTATGGCTACACCTTC. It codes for CASSQAVRRAYGYTF.